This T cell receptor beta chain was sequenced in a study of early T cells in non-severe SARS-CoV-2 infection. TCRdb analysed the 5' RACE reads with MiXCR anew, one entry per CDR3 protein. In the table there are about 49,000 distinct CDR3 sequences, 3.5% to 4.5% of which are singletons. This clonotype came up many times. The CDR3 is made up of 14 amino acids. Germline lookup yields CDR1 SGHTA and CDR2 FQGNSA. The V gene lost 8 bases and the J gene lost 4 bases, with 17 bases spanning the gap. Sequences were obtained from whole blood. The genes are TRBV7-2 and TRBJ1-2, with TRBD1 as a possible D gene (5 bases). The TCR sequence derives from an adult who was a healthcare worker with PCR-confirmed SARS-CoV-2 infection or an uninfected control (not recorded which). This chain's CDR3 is CASSPEGSAYGYTF. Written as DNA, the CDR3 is TGTGCCAGCTCCCCGGAGGGGTCGGCCTATGGCTACACCTTC.